The 20 T cell receptor beta chains presented below share a single source sample, sequenced in a study of beta chain features in type 1 diabetes. Every isolated RNA sample was fully reverse transcribed, so sequencing captured expressed TCRB transcripts. Only in-frame clones appear in the TCRdb table, and some are missing; sequencing was by immunoSEQ multiplex PCR. The table lists some 400,000 clones, over 13% of them singletons, with 0.019% in the top ten. Sequencing was performed on naive CD4+ T cells from blood. Source of these receptors: a woman between 18 and 29 years old in good health.

This clone was observed a handful of times. The chain employs TRBV15 and TRBJ2-2; 7 bases fit TRBD1. J was trimmed by 7 bases and V by 5 bases; bases with no gene match: 10. The germline gives CDR1 LNHNV, CDR2 YYDKDF (reference sequence). The CDR3 consists of 15 residues. This chain's CDR3 is CATSPRTGANGELFF. The CDR3 DNA follows: TGTGCCACCAGCCCCCGGACAGGAGCGAACGGGGAGCTGTTTTTT.

The table lists this clone with a few counts. This rearrangement joins TRBV29-1 to TRBJ1-2; no firm D call. Germline CDR1 SQVTM, CDR2 ANQGSEA. Trimming took 7 bases from V and 9 from J, leaving 15 bases between them. The CDR3 is 11 amino acids. This CDR3 is CSAAKRDRYTF. The CDR3, as DNA: TGCAGCGCTGCGAAACGGGATCGCTACACCTTC.

This clone was counted only a few times. The chain joins TRBV19 to TRBJ2-1; 13 nucleotides line up with TRBD2. The germline CDR1 and CDR2 sequences are LNHDA and SQIVND (reference sequence). The CDR3 totals 19 residues. Losses at the gene ends were 5 bases for V and 1 base for J; bases not matched to a gene: 11. This CDR3 reads CASSLLRTSGRGSYNEQFF. DNA for the CDR3: TGTGCCAGTAGTCTCCTCCGGACTAGCGGGAGAGGATCCTACAATGAGCAGTTCTTC.

This clone turned up a few times. The rearrangement joins TRBV4-2 to TRBJ2-1, with TRBD2 as a possible D gene (6 bases). Between the trimmed V and J ends, which lost 4 bases and 0 bases, there was a span of 13 bases. Germline loops: CDR1 LGHNA, CDR2 YNFKEQ. The CDR3 length is 16 residues. CDR3 in DNA: TGTGCCAGCAGCCGATATAGCGGTAGCTCCTACAATGAGCAGTTCTTC. It codes for CASSRYSGSSYNEQFF.

This clone was seen a few times. The chain joins TRBV19 to TRBJ2-7; the D is unclear. Trimming pared 3 bases from V and 5 bases from J, leaving 14 bases between. The CDR3 spans 14 residues. Germline V gives CDR1 LNHDA, CDR2 SQIVND (reference sequence). The CDR3, as DNA: TGTGCCAGTAGTATCCAGGCTTCGGTCGACGAGCAGTACTTC. Translated: CASSIQASVDEQYF.

The chain links TRBV10-3 to TRBJ2-7, with D tentatively TRBD1 (5 bases). Germline lookup yields CDR1 ENHRY and CDR2 SYGVKD. This CDR3 spans 12 amino acids. Deletions cut 0 bases from V and 6 bases from J, with 6 bases between. Written as DNA, the CDR3 is TGTGCCATCAGTGAGTCCAGGGTCGAGCAGTACTTC. Its protein product is CAISESRVEQYF.

This clone was detected a few times. This chain connects TRBV11-1 to TRBJ2-7; D unclear. CDR3 length: 12 residues. V lost 5 bases to trimming and J lost 2 bases, with 7 bases between them. Looked up from germline, CDR1 is SGHAT and CDR2 is FQDESV (reference sequence). CDR3 nucleotides: TGTGCCAGCAGCCGAGACACCTACGAGCAGTACTTC. As protein: CASSRDTYEQYF.

The sample holds a few counts of this clone. The chain employs TRBV7-2 and TRBJ2-1; TRBD2 is a possible D gene (7 bases). Between the trimmed V and J ends, which lost 6 bases and 6 bases, there was a span of 15 bases. The germline gives CDR1 SGHTA, CDR2 FQGNSA. The CDR3 has 14 amino acids. The CDR3 DNA is TGTGCCAGCAGGCGGGGGCTAGAGGCCAATGAGCAGTTCTTC. This gives the protein CASRRGLEANEQFF.

The chain has TRBV28 and TRBJ2-1, with D maybe TRBD1 (6 bases). With 3 bases removed from V and 10 bases from J, the gap between germline ends came to 19 bases. Germline assignment: CDR1 MDHEN and CDR2 SYDVKM. The CDR3 has 15 residues. The CDR3 region is CASSFPGHAYGEQFF. CDR3 sequence (DNA): TGTGCCAGCAGTTTCCCGGGACACGCATATGGGGAGCAGTTCTTC.

This rearrangement joins TRBV5-6 to TRBJ2-4; 7 nucleotides agree with TRBD1. J was trimmed by 16 bases and V by 3 bases; bases with no gene match: 7. Per the germline V gene, CDR1 is SGHDT and CDR2 is YYEEEE. The CDR3 sequence is 11 residues long. Written as DNA, the CDR3 is TGTGCCAGCAGCTGGGGACAGACGATATACTTC. Translation gives CASSWGQTIYF.

A few counts support this clone. The chain recombines TRBV29-1 with TRBJ1-2; 7 bases match TRBD1. Germline CDR1 is SQVTM and CDR2 is ANQGSEA. V was pared by 7 bases and J by 6 bases, with 14 bases of the junction left unmatched. The CDR3 has 14 residues. CDR3 protein: CSALTQGRLNGYTF. In DNA form, the CDR3 reads TGCAGCGCTCTTACACAGGGGCGACTAAATGGCTACACCTTC.

The V call is TRBV30, the J call TRBJ2-7; 11 nucleotides agree with TRBD1. The V gene end was trimmed by 2 bases and the J gene end by 4 bases; junction bases not matched to a gene: 4. There are 14 residues in the CDR3. CDR1 is GTSNPN, CDR2 SVGIG, per germline (reference sequence). The CDR3 here is CAWSSGTGGYEQYF. The CDR3 nucleotides read TGTGCCTGGAGTTCCGGGACAGGGGGATACGAGCAGTACTTC.

The chain is built from TRBV2 and TRBJ2-1; 11 nucleotides agree with TRBD2. The CDR3 sequence is 16 residues long. With V trimmed by 6 bases and J by 6 bases, 10 bases remained unmatched. Germline V gene lookup returns CDR1 SNHLY and CDR2 FYNNEI. The CDR3 DNA is TGTGCCAGCAGGGCGGATAGCGGGAGGGCCCGCAATGAGCAGTTCTTC. Translation: CASRADSGRARNEQFF.

The chain uses TRBV7-9 and TRBJ2-7, with a weak D call TRBD1 (5 bases). This CDR3 spans 14 amino acids. V was clipped by 5 bases and J by 2 bases, with 13 bases between them. The germline CDR1 and CDR2 sequences are SEHNR and FQNEAQ (reference sequence). CDR3 amino acids: CASSLPDSAYEQYF. In DNA form, the CDR3 reads TGTGCCAGCAGCCTCCCCGACAGTGCCTACGAGCAGTACTTC.

This clone has only a few counts. The chain uses TRBV19 and TRBJ2-5, with a possible D match to TRBD2 (6 bases). Germline CDR1 is LNHDA and CDR2 is SQIVND (reference sequence). The CDR3 loop spans 13 amino acids. Between the trimmed V and J ends, which lost 4 bases and 5 bases, there was a span of 11 bases. The CDR3 sequence is CASSTSRGETQYF. CDR3 DNA sequence: TGTGCCAGTAGTACCTCCCGGGGGGAGACCCAGTACTTC.

This clone has more than one count but fewer than ten. The chain carries TRBV30 and TRBJ1-5; D not certain. The V gene lost 2 bases and the J gene lost 5 bases, with 10 bases spanning the gap. The CDR3 runs 13 residues. Germline V lookup: CDR1 GTSNPN, CDR2 SVGIG (reference sequence). The CDR3 is CAWSNGPYQPQHF. The CDR3, as DNA: TGTGCCTGGAGTAATGGCCCGTATCAGCCCCAGCATTTT.

There are a few counts of this clone. V usage is TRBV25-1 and J usage is TRBJ2-7, with TRBD2 identical over 7 bases. Germline trimming cut 6 bases from V and 6 bases from J; bases unmatched to any gene: 11. Per the germline V gene, CDR1 is MGHDK and CDR2 is SYGVNS. The CDR3 is made up of 14 amino acids. The CDR3 coding sequence is TGTGCCAGCAGCGAGAGCGGGACCCATTTCGAGCAGTACTTC. Encoded protein: CASSESGTHFEQYF.

The CDR3 spells CSVGLAENTGELFF. The DNA of the CDR3 is TGCAGCGTAGGACTAGCGGAGAACACCGGGGAGCTGTTTTTT. J is TRBJ2-2 and V is TRBV29-1; 10 bases fit TRBD2. Germline assignment: CDR1 SQVTM and CDR2 ANQGSEA. The CDR3 extends over 14 amino acids. Losses at the gene ends were 6 bases for V and 1 base for J; bases not matched to a gene: 2.

This rearrangement joins TRBV27 to TRBJ1-2; 8 nucleotides align to TRBD1. This CDR3 comprises 17 residues. Germline V CDR1 and CDR2: MNHEY, SMNVEV (reference sequence). The V gene end was trimmed by 4 bases and the J gene end by 6 bases; junction bases not matched to a gene: 16. The CDR3 DNA reads TGTGCCAGCAGTTCACAGGGGGAAGTATCTAGAGTGGATGGCTACACCTTC. Amino acid sequence: CASSSQGEVSRVDGYTF.

This chain uses TRBV30 with TRBJ1-2; maybe TRBD1 (6 bases). Germline V gene sequence: CDR1 GTSNPN, CDR2 SVGIG (reference sequence). V gave up 0 bases and J gave up 8 bases, with 13 bases separating them. The CDR3 has 13 residues. The CDR3 DNA reads as TGTGCCTGGAGTGTAAAAACAGGGCAGGGCTACACCTTC. It specifies CAWSVKTGQGYTF. Combining the CDR3 with reference TRBV30 and TRBJ1-2 gives the whole variable domain SQTIHQWPATLVQPVGSPLSLECTVEGTSNPNLYWYRQAAGRGLQLLFYSVGIGQISSEVPQNLSASRPQDRQFILSSKKLLLSDSGFYLCAWSVKTGQGYTFGSGTRLTVV.